Listed below are T cell receptor beta chains from one sample, sequenced in a study of blood T cell repertoires in COVID-19. Produced via immunoSEQ multiplex PCR; TCRdb's table is partial and in-frame only. The table shows approximately 140,000 clones, with 75% to 90% occurring only once. The sequenced material came from peripheral blood. The receptors shown here come from a man between 65 and 85 years old with acute or convalescent COVID-19. CDR3s include the opening cysteine and the closing phenylalanine or tryptophan. The order of the fields is V gene, clone size, J gene, D gene, CDR3 protein, CDR3 DNA. The D gene is left open where the match is weak. Only some rows state a clone size, as once, few, many or a class for expanded clones.

TRBV28	NA	TRBJ1-4	TRBD1	CASSLPGTDEKLFF	TGTGCCAGCAGTTTACCCGGGACAGATGAAAAACTGTTTTTT
TRBV3-1/TRBV3-2	NA	TRBJ1-5	TRBD1	CASSLTGGPNQPQHF	TGTGCCAGCAGCCTCACAGGGGGCCCCAATCAGCCCCAGCATTTT
TRBV29-1	NA	TRBJ1-1	TRBD1	CSGTGQMNTEAFF	TGCAGCGGCACGGGACAGATGAACACTGAAGCTTTCTTT
TRBV11-2	NA	TRBJ1-1	NA	CASSFLGAVNTEAFF	TGTGCCAGCAGCTTTCTGGGGGCCGTGAACACTGAAGCTTTCTTT
TRBV7-9	few	TRBJ1-2	NA	CASSQPSGYGYTF	TGTGCCAGCAGCCAACCGTCGGGGTATGGCTACACCTTC
TRBV5-4	NA	TRBJ2-1	TRBD1	CASSSSRDRGGNEQFF	TGTGCCAGCAGCTCTTCGCGGGACAGGGGGGGAAATGAGCAGTTCTTC
TRBV4-1	NA	TRBJ2-7	NA	CASSPRQTYEQYF	TGCGCCAGCAGCCCACGACAAACATACGAGCAGTACTTC
TRBV2	NA	TRBJ1-1	NA	CASTSLGQQNTEAFF	TGTGCCAGCACCTCTTTGGGACAACAGAACACTGAAGCTTTCTTT
TRBV10-3	once	TRBJ2-7	NA	CAISESAGITYEQYF	TGTGCCATCAGTGAGTCGGCAGGGATAACCTACGAGCAGTACTTC
TRBV2	NA	TRBJ1-6	TRBD1	CASSTGTGNRNSPLHF	TGTGCCAGCAGCACCGGGACAGGGAATCGGAATTCACCCCTCCACTTT
TRBV15	NA	TRBJ2-1	NA	CATSRGGAPLDEQFF	TGTGCCACCAGCAGGGGGGGGGCCCCACTAGATGAGCAGTTCTTC
TRBV19	NA	TRBJ1-1	NA	CASIGRGTEAFF	TGTGCCAGTATCGGCCGGGGCACTGAAGCTTTCTTT
TRBV12-3/TRBV12-4	NA	TRBJ1-5	NA	CASSETGPQPQHF	TGTGCCAGCAGTGAAACAGGGCCTCAGCCCCAGCATTTT
TRBV6-1	NA	TRBJ2-1	NA	CASSDAAGIGYNEQFF	TGTGCCAGCAGTGACGCAGCAGGGATAGGCTACAATGAGCAGTTCTTC
TRBV5-4	NA	TRBJ1-6	TRBD1	CASSPGQGIDSPLHF	TGTGCCAGCAGCCCGGGACAGGGGATAGATTCACCCCTCCACTTT
TRBV3-1/TRBV3-2	once	TRBJ2-1	TRBD2	CASSRMPSGGYNEQFF	TGTGCCAGCAGCCGGATGCCGAGCGGGGGGTACAATGAGCAGTTCTTC
TRBV7-9	few	TRBJ2-7	NA	CASSLGSGDTHEQYF	TGTGCCAGCAGCTTAGGGTCGGGGGATACCCACGAGCAGTACTTC
TRBV5-1	NA	TRBJ2-7	TRBD1	CASRQGTGGDEQYF	TGCGCCAGCAGACAGGGAACAGGGGGCGACGAGCAGTACTTC
TRBV15	many	TRBJ2-7	TRBD1	CATSRGRLLTGDEQYF	TGTGCCACCAGCAGAGGTCGCCTTCTAACAGGGGACGAGCAGTACTTC
TRBV19	NA	TRBJ2-1	TRBD2	CASSMETSGSLGEQFF	TGTGCCAGTAGTATGGAGACTAGCGGGAGCCTGGGTGAGCAGTTCTTC
TRBV5-1	NA	TRBJ2-7	TRBD1	CASSQGQAVGEQYF	TGCGCCAGCAGCCAAGGACAGGCAGTGGGCGAGCAGTACTTC
TRBV9	NA	TRBJ1-2	TRBD1	CASSASGGIDYGYTF	TGTGCCAGCAGCGCCTCAGGGGGAATTGACTATGGCTACACCTTC
TRBV28	NA	TRBJ1-6	TRBD1	CASRSPGQKQGISHF	TGTGCCAGCAGATCTCCGGGACAGAAACAAGGAATCTCCCACTTT
TRBV9	NA	TRBJ1-1	NA	CASSVGSGGAEAFF	TGTGCCAGCAGCGTAGGGTCCGGAGGAGCTGAAGCTTTCTTT
TRBV11-3	few	TRBJ2-3	TRBD2	CASSSGLAGGNTDTQYF	TGTGCCAGCAGCTCCGGACTAGCGGGAGGGAACACAGATACGCAGTATTTT
TRBV5-4	NA	TRBJ2-3	TRBD2	CASLSLAGGLRTDTQYF	TGTGCCAGTCTGTCACTAGCGGGGGGGCTGCGCACAGATACGCAGTATTTT
TRBV15	NA	TRBJ2-1	TRBD1	CATSRDLIGDSSYNEQFF	TGTGCCACCAGCAGAGATCTGATTGGGGACAGCTCCTACAATGAGCAGTTCTTC
TRBV19	NA	TRBJ2-2	TRBD2	CASSISGLGVGELFF	TGTGCCAGTAGTATTTCGGGACTAGGGGTCGGGGAGCTGTTTTTT
TRBV11-2	many	TRBJ2-7	NA	CASRNIGGPYEQYF	TGTGCCAGCAGAAACATAGGCGGTCCCTACGAGCAGTACTTC
TRBV5-1	NA	TRBJ2-1	NA	CASSLGPGSLLEQFF	TGCGCCAGCAGCTTGGGGCCGGGATCACTGCTGGAGCAGTTCTTC
TRBV24-1	NA	TRBJ2-5	TRBD2	CATSELAGGKETQYF	TGTGCCACCAGTGAATTAGCGGGAGGAAAGGAGACCCAGTACTTC
TRBV27	NA	TRBJ1-2	TRBD1	CASTPTPNRGNYGYTF	TGTGCCAGCACCCCCACCCCGAACAGGGGGAACTATGGCTACACCTTC
TRBV11-2	NA	TRBJ2-6	NA	CASSLMAGDNVLTF	TGTGCCAGCAGCTTAATGGCCGGGGACAACGTCCTGACTTTC
TRBV2	once	TRBJ1-5	TRBD1	CASGGQSNQPQHF	TGTGCCAGCGGGGGACAGAGCAATCAGCCCCAGCATTTT
TRBV24-1	NA	TRBJ1-3	NA	CATSDLREGNTIYF	TGTGCCACCAGTGACCTGCGGGAGGGAAACACCATATATTTT
TRBV19	once	TRBJ2-7	NA	CASSPLRSPAAYEQYF	TGTGCCAGTAGTCCCCTGCGGAGTCCCGCGGCCTACGAGCAGTACTTC
TRBV4-1	once	TRBJ2-6	NA	CASSRGHSGANVLTF	TGCGCCAGCAGCCGAGGGCACTCTGGGGCCAACGTCCTGACTTTC
TRBV30	NA	TRBJ1-2	TRBD1	CAWSGLQGALGGYTF	TGTGCCTGGAGTGGCTTACAGGGGGCGCTTGGTGGCTACACCTTC
TRBV4-1	many	TRBJ2-7	TRBD1	CASSDRDRGSEQYF	TGCGCCAGCAGCGATAGGGACAGGGGTAGCGAGCAGTACTTC
TRBV11-1	NA	TRBJ1-2	NA	CASSSRLTANYGYTF	TGTGCCAGCAGCTCGCGACTGACAGCGAACTATGGCTACACCTTC